This T cell receptor (beta chain) was captured in a study of cytomegalovirus exposure and HLA in healthy donors. General observations from the study: On later analysis, the bulk of CMV-associated TCR beta chains appeared to be HLA-restricted. Several of the most significant clusters appeared linked to common viral pathogens, based on a later analysis. In an earlier analysis, productive rearrangement rates for most beta V segments clustered near 87% or 30%.

Germline V lookup: CDR1 MNHNS, CDR2 SASEGT. This CDR3 has 10 amino acids. V was pared by 7 bases and J by 8 bases, with 6 bases between. Details on this clone: Its antigen is unidentified.

13 Jbeta primers and 60 Vbeta primers were used for the PCR. The assay was immunoSEQ multiplex PCR, and TCRdb's table has in-frame clones only and misses some. Among over 150,000 clones listed, 78% were seen once. The sequenced sample consisted of PBMCs. The V call is TRBV6-1, the J call TRBJ2-1; D remains unclear. This TCR was recovered from a woman between 50 and 59 years old in good health and CMV-seropositive. CDR3 nucleotide sequence: TGTGCCAGCACTAATTATGAGCAGTTCTTC. Its protein product is CASTNYEQFF.